Listed below are T cell receptor beta chains from one sample, sequenced in a study of Ad26.COV2.S vaccination and SARS-CoV-2 variants. Sequenced by immunoSEQ multiplex PCR; TCRdb stores in-frame clones only, minus some. The sample has around 450,000 clones; 89% are singletons. Sequencing was performed on peripheral blood, taken in a trial of Ad26.COV2.S vaccine versus placebo. These receptors were taken from a person between 18 and 59 years old who received the Ad26.COV2.S COVID-19 vaccine or a placebo. The CDR3 runs from the conserved cysteine through the conserved F or W. D genes are given only for firm matches. Expanded clones are given a class, and other clones once, few, many or no size at all.

CDR3	DNA	size	V	J	D
CASSPLGLAGSSYNEQFF	TGTGCCAGCAGCCCATTAGGACTAGCGGGGAGCTCCTACAATGAGCAGTTCTTC	.	TRBV5-4	TRBJ2-1	TRBD2
CASSLVATSTDTQYF	TGTGCCAGCAGCTTAGTAGCGACTAGCACAGATACGCAGTATTTT	.	TRBV7-6	TRBJ2-3	.
CASSFTYGKPNYGYTF	TGTGCCAGCAGCTTTACATACGGGAAACCTAACTATGGCTACACCTTC	.	TRBV7-3	TRBJ1-2	.
CAISEAAGRPTEAFF	TGTGCCATCAGTGAGGCGGCAGGGCGGCCCACTGAAGCTTTCTTT	.	TRBV10-3	TRBJ1-1	.
CASSLNPTLRFF	TGTGCCAGCAGTCTTAACCCCACTCTGCGGTTTTTT	.	TRBV2	TRBJ2-2	.
CASSPTGGGHTIYF	TGTGCCAGCAGCCCGACAGGGGGGGGTCACACCATATATTTT	few	TRBV13	TRBJ1-3	TRBD1
CASSPLAGEGGELFF	TGTGCCAGTAGCCCTCTAGCGGGAGAGGGCGGGGAGCTGTTTTTT	.	TRBV19	TRBJ2-2	TRBD2
CASSFSGTNEKLFF	TGTGCCAGCAGCTTTTCCGGAACTAATGAAAAACTGTTTTTT	.	TRBV7-8	TRBJ1-4	.
CASSLRLAGSSYEQYF	TGTGCCAGCAGTCTTAGGCTAGCGGGGAGCTCCTACGAGCAGTACTTC	.	TRBV28	TRBJ2-7	TRBD2
CSVVDRATNEKLFF	TGCAGCGTGGTTGACAGAGCAACTAATGAAAAACTGTTTTTT	.	TRBV29-1	TRBJ1-4	.
CASSLKPPATNEKLFF	TGCGCCAGCAGCTTAAAGCCCCCTGCAACTAATGAAAAACTGTTTTTT	.	TRBV5-1	TRBJ1-4	.
CASSRDRGPSGNTIYF	TGTGCCAGCAGCCGAGACAGGGGGCCATCTGGAAACACCATATATTTT	.	TRBV7-3	TRBJ1-3	TRBD1
CASSSRPEGGYVHF	TGTGCCAGCAGTTCCCGCCCTGAAGGTGGATACGTCCACTTT	.	TRBV6-5	TRBJ1-6	.
CASSALGGGYTF	TGTGCCAGCAGTGCATTGGGCGGGGGCTACACCTTC	once	TRBV28	TRBJ1-2	.
CAISALAGEQFF	TGTGCCATCAGTGCACTAGCGGGTGAGCAGTTCTTC	.	TRBV10-3	TRBJ2-1	TRBD2
CASSLDGIQPQHF	TGTGCCAGCAGCTTGGACGGTATCCAGCCCCAGCATTTT	few	TRBV5-4	TRBJ1-5	.
CASSLTGTGGRGYTF	TGTGCCAGCAGCCTGACAGGGACAGGGGGCCGTGGCTACACCTTC	few	TRBV7-2	TRBJ1-2	TRBD1
CASSIPPTRQEFWTNEQFF	TGTGCCAGTAGTATCCCCCCTACCCGACAGGAATTCTGGACCAATGAGCAGTTCTTC	.	TRBV19	TRBJ2-1	.
CASSQGAGYEQYF	TGTGCCAGCAGCCAAGGTGCCGGCTACGAGCAGTACTTC	once	TRBV3-1/TRBV3-2	TRBJ2-7	.
CASSQQGMYNQPQHF	TGCGCCAGCAGCCAACAGGGAATGTACAATCAGCCCCAGCATTTT	few	TRBV4-1	TRBJ1-5	.